A selection of T cell receptor beta chains follows, all from one sample in a study of blood T cell repertoires in COVID-19. Here immunoSEQ multiplex PCR was the method, and the copy in TCRdb shows in-frame clones only, minus some. The sample carries nearly 35,000 clones, around 87% recorded once. Sequenced input: peripheral blood. Receptors originate from a man aged 65 to 85 with acute or convalescent COVID-19. The CDR3 runs from the conserved cysteine through the conserved F or W.

TRBV9 | CASTGCRATFQPQHF
TRBV19 | CASSIGGIYGYTF
TRBV5-1 | CASTRDNSYEQYF
TRBV3-1/TRBV3-2 | CASSQAPGSANYGYTF
TRBV6-2/TRBV6-3 | CASSGLAGATDTQYF
TRBV6-1 | CASSEGPGTNTEAFF
TRBV9 | CASSFSGTGTDTQYF
TRBV14 | CASSPLAGGRRTDTQYF
TRBV28 | CASSFPRVSGELFF
TRBV5-1 | CASSLAVGQSFEAFF
TRBV28 | CASRPGTSSYEQYF
TRBV5-4 | CASSSRAGTGATDTQYF
TRBV18 | CASSPSRTTALYEQYF
TRBV6-5 | CASRQGPTEAFF
TRBV28 | CASRGIPGKGTDTQYF
TRBV18 | CASSPAAQGAEGYTF
TRBV4-1 | CASSPDRGRVDYGYTF
TRBV9 | CASSAQGAAGELFF